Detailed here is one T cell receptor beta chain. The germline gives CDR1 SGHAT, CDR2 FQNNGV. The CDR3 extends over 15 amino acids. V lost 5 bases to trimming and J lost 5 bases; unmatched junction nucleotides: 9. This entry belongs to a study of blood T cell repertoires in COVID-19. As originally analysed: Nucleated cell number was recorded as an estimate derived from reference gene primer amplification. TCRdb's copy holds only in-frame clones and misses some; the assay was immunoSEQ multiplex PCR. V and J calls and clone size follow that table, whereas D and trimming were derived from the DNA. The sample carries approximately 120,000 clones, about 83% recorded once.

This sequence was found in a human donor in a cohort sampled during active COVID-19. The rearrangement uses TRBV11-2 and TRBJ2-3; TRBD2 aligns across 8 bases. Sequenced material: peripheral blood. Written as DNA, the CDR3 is TGTGCCAGCAGCCCTTCAGGGACTAGGGGAGATACGCAGTATTTT. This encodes CASSPSGTRGDTQYF.